This T cell receptor (beta chain) is from a study of identical twins. Notes on the study in general: Interpretation of the results relied on cross-sectional statistical analysis and not on following the same donors. With abundant cord blood beta clonotypes, insertions were fewer; memory repertoires showed no such pattern.

TCRdb independently ran MiXCR on the 5' RACE reads; one entry per CDR3 protein. Of about 720,000 distinct CDR3 sequences in the sample, over 8.5% are singletons; the top ten hold roughly 0.97%. Between the trimmed V and J ends, which lost 4 bases and 3 bases, there was a span of 10 bases. The CDR3 extends over 13 amino acids. Germline V CDR1 and CDR2: SGHTA, FQGTGA. This clonotype has at least ten counts. The antigen remains unidentified. These data were also filed under a second study, of yellow fever vaccine responses in identical twins.

This chain joins TRBV7-3 and TRBJ2-7, with unresolved D. The sequence derives from a woman aged 18-30 years in good health. The sequenced material came from PBMCs. CDR3 in amino acids: CASSSGINYEQYF. DNA for the CDR3: TGTGCCAGCAGCTCAGGTATCAACTACGAGCAGTACTTC.